The clone carrying this T cell receptor (beta chain) showed up many times. What it recognizes is unknown. cDNA was made by 5'RACE with 10-nucleotide random UMIs. A single record per CDR3 protein comes from TCRdb applying MiXCR to the 5' RACE reads. The sample contains tens of thousands of distinct CDR3 sequences, around 13% of which appear only once. The CDR3 has 15 residues. The V gene end was trimmed by 5 bases and the J gene end by 4 bases; junction bases not matched to a gene: 8. Germline V lookup: CDR1 SGHKS, CDR2 YYEKEE (reference sequence). This entry belongs to a study of neurological immune-mediated disorders. The study, taken as a whole, reports: The expanded clones of different subjects shared no CDR3 amino acid sequences (suggesting private repertoires in all groups).

Time point in this sample: longitudinal time-point 2. The source of this sequence is a woman aged 40-49 years in good health. The sample consisted of PBMCs. The rearrangement joins TRBV5-5 to TRBJ2-1; 8 bases are a match to TRBD1. The CDR3 loop reads CASRIFDRGYNEQFF. CDR3 in DNA: TGTGCCAGCAGAATTTTCGACAGGGGATACAATGAGCAGTTCTTC.